Given below is one T cell receptor (beta chain) in context. Its specificity is not known. These data come from a study of Ad26.COV2.S vaccination and SARS-CoV-2 variants. Study-wide context: Of the COV1001 trial arms, the Ad26.COV2.S arm included the donor. Study-wide results and caveats: Assessments of TCR breadth and depth may have underestimated the total T cell responses. Across vaccine and placebo recipients, the breadth of non-spike TCRs was similar.

Only in-frame clones appear in the TCRdb table, and some are missing; sequencing was by immunoSEQ multiplex PCR. Of 300,000 to 400,000 clones listed, about 88% are singletons. This CDR3 region has 16 residues. V shed 4 bases and J shed 0 bases, with 13 bases lying between them. Germline CDR1 is LGHDT and CDR2 is YNNKEL (reference sequence). The treatment here: over 15 received Ad26.COV2.S at low or high dose, single or two shots; roughly 5 received placebo; per-sample allocation not given. Sampling happened 63 days after the first vaccine or placebo injection. The TCR sequence derives from a person between 18 and 65 years old who received the Ad26.COV2.S COVID-19 vaccine or a placebo. The sequenced sample was peripheral blood, obtained in a trial of Ad26.COV2.S vaccine versus placebo. The chain has TRBV3-1 (or the pseudogene TRBV3-2) and TRBJ1-3; D is uncertain. In nucleotides, the CDR3 is TGTGCCAGCAGCCTCCCTAGGGCCTACTCTGGAAACACCATATATTTT. As protein: CASSLPRAYSGNTIYF.